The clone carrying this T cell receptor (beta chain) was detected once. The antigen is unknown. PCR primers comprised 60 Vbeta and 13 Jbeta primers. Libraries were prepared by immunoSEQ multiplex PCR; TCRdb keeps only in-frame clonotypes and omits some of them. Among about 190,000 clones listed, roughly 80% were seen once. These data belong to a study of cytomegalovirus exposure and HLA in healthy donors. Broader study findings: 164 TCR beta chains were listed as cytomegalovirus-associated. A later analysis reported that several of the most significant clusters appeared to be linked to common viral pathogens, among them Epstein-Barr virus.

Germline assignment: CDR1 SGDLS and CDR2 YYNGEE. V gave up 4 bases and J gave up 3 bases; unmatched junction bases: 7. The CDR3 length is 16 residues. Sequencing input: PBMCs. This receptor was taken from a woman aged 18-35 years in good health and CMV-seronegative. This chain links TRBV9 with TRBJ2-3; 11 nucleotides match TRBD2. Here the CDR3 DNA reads TGTGCCAGCAGCCCATTAGCGGGGGGGGTGACAGATACGCAGTATTTT. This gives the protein CASSPLAGGVTDTQYF.